The 11 T cell receptor beta chains in this list originate from one sample, sequenced in a study of T-cell memory formation after mild COVID-19. Via MiXCR, TCRdb re-called the 5' RACE reads, giving one row per CDR3 protein. This table has a few hundred thousand distinct CDR3 sequences, 20% to 25% appearing once. Sequencing used PBMCs or a T cell subset sorted from them (not recorded which). The receptors stem from a man aged 18 to 30 who had mild COVID-19 (a few samples of this study predate the infection). Cell type and time point are not known.

The chain joins TRBV4-2 to TRBJ2-2; D is unclear. V lost 4 bases and J lost 8, with 14 bases in between. This CDR3 comprises 14 residues. In germline, CDR1 is LGHNA, CDR2 YNFKEQ. The CDR3 DNA sequence: TGTGCCAGCAGCCTGACGCCTGGATTAGGGGAGCTGTTTTTT. Translating gives CASSLTPGLGELFF.

This clonotype turned up a few times. The chain has TRBV28 and TRBJ1-6; possible D gene TRBD1, 6 bases. The CDR3 is 15 amino acids. Germline V gene sequence: CDR1 MDHEN, CDR2 SYDVKM. Trimming cost V 2 bases and J 7 bases, with 12 bases left between them. For the CDR3, the DNA is TGTGCCAGCAGTTTAGAAGTTGGACAGAATTCACCCCTCCACTTT. It codes for CASSLEVGQNSPLHF.

The chain is built from TRBV7-6 and TRBJ1-2; 7 nucleotides match TRBD1. Looked up from germline, CDR1 is SGHVS and CDR2 is FNYEAQ. The CDR3 has 13 amino acids. Trimming cost V 7 bases and J 6 bases; bases outside gene matches: 8. The CDR3 nucleotides read TGTGCCAGCAAAAAGACAGGGTGGGATGGCTACACCTTC. Encoded protein: CASKKTGWDGYTF.

The rearrangement uses TRBV11-2 and TRBJ2-2; D gene uncertain. Between the trimmed V and J ends, which lost 1 base and 4 bases, there was a span of 10 bases. Per the germline V gene, CDR1 is SGHAT and CDR2 is FQNNGV. The CDR3 runs to 15 residues. The CDR3 nucleotides are TGTGCCAGCAGCTTAGTGGTTCAGACCACCGGGGAGCTGTTTTTT. This sequence encodes CASSLVVQTTGELFF.

The table lists this clonotype with a few counts. V usage is TRBV7-9 and J usage is TRBJ2-1; D may match TRBD1 or TRBD2 (7 bases each). Looked up from germline, CDR1 is SEHNR and CDR2 is FQNEAQ (reference sequence). This CDR3 has 15 amino acids. V was clipped by 6 bases and J by 5 bases, with 17 bases between them. The CDR3 spells CASRDRQGGNNEQFF. CDR3 coding DNA: TGTGCCAGCAGAGACCGACAGGGAGGGAACAATGAGCAGTTCTTC.

The CDR3 spells CASSIVLARRDPGANVLTF. DNA of the CDR3: TGTGCCAGTAGTATCGTCCTGGCCAGGAGGGATCCTGGGGCCAACGTCCTGACTTTC. The rearrangement joins TRBV19 to TRBJ2-6, with D possibly matching TRBD2 (6 bases). Trimming cost V 3 bases and J 2 bases, with 20 bases left between them. Germline V gene lookup returns CDR1 LNHDA and CDR2 SQIVND (reference sequence). This CDR3 is built from 19 residues.

The chain employs TRBV4-2 and TRBJ2-3; D may be TRBD2 (5 bases). CDR1 is LGHNA, CDR2 YNFKEQ, per germline. The CDR3 contains 16 residues. The V gene lost 0 bases and the J gene lost 3 bases, with 13 bases spanning the gap. The CDR3 sequence: CASSQDPAEVTDTQYF. The CDR3 DNA follows: TGTGCCAGCAGCCAAGATCCTGCGGAGGTAACAGATACGCAGTATTTT.

CDR3 sequence (DNA): TGCGCCAGCAGCCAAGACCCGGACAGCACAGATACGCAGTATTTT. The encoded protein is CASSQDPDSTDTQYF. This chain links TRBV4-3 with TRBJ2-3; D uncertain. Germline V lookup: CDR1 LGHNA, CDR2 YSLEER. Trimming removed 0 bases from V and 0 bases from J, with 7 bases in between. The CDR3 length is 15 residues.

This clonotype showed up just a few times. The chain employs TRBV7-2 and TRBJ2-7; D might be TRBD2 (7 bases). Germline V lookup: CDR1 SGHTA, CDR2 FQGNSA. CDR3 length: 11 residues. Trimming shortened V by 5 bases and J by 10 bases, and 12 bases separated the two germline ends. The CDR3 sequence: CASSVGGPQYF. The CDR3 region has the DNA TGTGCCAGCAGCGTCGGGGGGCCTCAGTACTTC.

This clonotype was picked up a small number of times. The junction departs from germline at one end; a sequencing error may be responsible. The CDR3 is CASGHRGEQYF. The CDR3 DNA is TGCGCCAGCGGCCACAGGGGCGAGCAGTACTTC. The J gene is TRBJ2-7, the V gene TRBV4-3, with 7 bases that match TRBD1. Per the germline V gene, CDR1 is LGHNA and CDR2 is YSLEER. The CDR3 loop spans 11 amino acids.

This clonotype was counted a few times. The chain couples TRBV12-3 or TRBV12-4 to TRBJ1-2; D call uncertain. V shed 2 bases and J shed 6 bases, with 10 bases lying between them. The CDR3 consists of 13 residues. As DNA, the CDR3 is TGTGCCAGCAGTTTAAGGCTGTGGAATGGCTACACCTTC. Translated: CASSLRLWNGYTF.